There are many counts of the clone carrying this T cell receptor (beta chain). An equimolar mix of two oligonucleotides served as the beta constant-region primer for TRBC1 and TRBC2. The ligated cDNA underwent four PCR rounds using SP2 and nested alpha and beta constant-region primers. TCRdb passed the UMI-ligation and nested PCR reads through MiXCR, listing each CDR3 protein once. The sample lists some 9,700 distinct CDR3 sequences, 5.5% to 7% seen once, with roughly 50% in the top ten. This sample was taken from a study of naive and memory T cell subsets. Trimming took 6 bases from V and 5 from J; bases not matched to a gene: 10. The CDR3 runs to 15 residues.

The rearrangement joins TRBV12-3 or TRBV12-4 to TRBJ2-3; TRBD2 agrees at 8 bases. The TCR sequence derives from a human donor in good health. Source material: CD4+ TEMRA cells from blood. Specified subset: effector memory re-expressing CD45RA, CD45RA+ CD27-. The CDR3 DNA sequence: TGTGCCAGCAGACTCAGCGGGGGACCAGGAGATACGCAGTATTTT. This gives the protein CASRLSGGPGDTQYF.